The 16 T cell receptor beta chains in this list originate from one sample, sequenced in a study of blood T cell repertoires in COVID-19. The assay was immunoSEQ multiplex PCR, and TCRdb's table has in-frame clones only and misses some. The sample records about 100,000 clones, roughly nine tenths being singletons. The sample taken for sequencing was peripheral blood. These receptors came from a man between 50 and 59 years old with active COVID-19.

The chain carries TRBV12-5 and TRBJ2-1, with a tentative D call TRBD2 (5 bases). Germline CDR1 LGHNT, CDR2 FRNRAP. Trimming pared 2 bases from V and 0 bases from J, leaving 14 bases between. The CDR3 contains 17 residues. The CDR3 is CASGLSSDWSSYNEQFF. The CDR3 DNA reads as TGTGCTAGTGGTTTGTCCTCGGACTGGAGCTCCTACAATGAGCAGTTCTTC. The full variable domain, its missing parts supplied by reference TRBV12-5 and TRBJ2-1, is DARVTQTPRHKVTEMGQEVTMRCQPILGHNTVFWYRQTMMQGLELLAYFRNRAPLDDSGMPKDRFSAEMPDATLATLKIQPSEPRDSAVYFCASGLSSDWSSYNEQFFGPGTRLTVL.

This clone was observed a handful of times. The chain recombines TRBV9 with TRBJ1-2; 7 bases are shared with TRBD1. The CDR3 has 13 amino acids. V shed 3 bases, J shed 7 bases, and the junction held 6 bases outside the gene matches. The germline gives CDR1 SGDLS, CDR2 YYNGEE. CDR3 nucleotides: TGTGCCAGCAGCGCAAGACAGGGAGGTGGCTACACCTTC. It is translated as CASSARQGGGYTF.

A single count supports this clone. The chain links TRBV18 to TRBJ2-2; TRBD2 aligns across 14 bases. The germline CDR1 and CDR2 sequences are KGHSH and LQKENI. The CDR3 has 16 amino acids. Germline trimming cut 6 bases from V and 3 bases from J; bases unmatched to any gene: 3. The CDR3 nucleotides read TGTGCCAGCTCCCCGGGACTAGCGGGAGACACCGGGGAGCTGTTTTTT. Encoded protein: CASSPGLAGDTGELFF.

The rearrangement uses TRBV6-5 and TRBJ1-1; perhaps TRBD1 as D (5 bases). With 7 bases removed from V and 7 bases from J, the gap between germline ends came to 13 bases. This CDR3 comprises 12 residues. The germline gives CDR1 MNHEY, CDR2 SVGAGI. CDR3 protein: CASNPTAYEAFF. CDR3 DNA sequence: TGTGCCAGCAACCCGACAGCCTATGAAGCTTTCTTT.

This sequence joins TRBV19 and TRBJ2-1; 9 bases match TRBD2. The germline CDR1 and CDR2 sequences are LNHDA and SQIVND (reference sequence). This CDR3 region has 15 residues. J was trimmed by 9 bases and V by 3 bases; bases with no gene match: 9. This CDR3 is CASSISGTSFGEQFF. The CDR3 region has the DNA TGTGCCAGTAGTATCTCCGGGACTAGCTTCGGTGAGCAGTTCTTC.

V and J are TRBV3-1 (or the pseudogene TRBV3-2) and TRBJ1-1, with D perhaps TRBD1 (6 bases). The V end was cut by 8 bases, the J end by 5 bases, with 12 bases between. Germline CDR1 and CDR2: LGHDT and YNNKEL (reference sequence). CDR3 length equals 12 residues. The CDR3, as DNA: TGTGCCAGCGGCAGGGGTTCTACTGAAGCTTTCTTT. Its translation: CASGRGSTEAFF.

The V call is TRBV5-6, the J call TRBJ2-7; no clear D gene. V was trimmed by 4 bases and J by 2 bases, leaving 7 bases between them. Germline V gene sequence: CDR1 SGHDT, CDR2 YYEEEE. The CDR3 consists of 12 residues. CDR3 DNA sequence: TGTGCCAGCAGCCGTATCCCCTACGAGCAGTACGTC. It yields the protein CASSRIPYEQYV.

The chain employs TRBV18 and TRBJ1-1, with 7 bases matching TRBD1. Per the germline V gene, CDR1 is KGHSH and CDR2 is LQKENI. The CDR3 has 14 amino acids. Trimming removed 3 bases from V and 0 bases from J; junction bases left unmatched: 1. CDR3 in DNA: TGTGCCAGCTCACCGGGACAGATGAACACTGAAGCTTTCTTT. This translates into CASSPGQMNTEAFF.

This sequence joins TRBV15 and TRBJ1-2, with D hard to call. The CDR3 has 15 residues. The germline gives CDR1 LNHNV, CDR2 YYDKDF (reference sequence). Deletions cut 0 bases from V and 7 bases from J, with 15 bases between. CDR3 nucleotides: TGTGCCACCAGCAGAGATAGGAACGCGGAGGGTGGCTACACCTTC. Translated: CATSRDRNAEGGYTF. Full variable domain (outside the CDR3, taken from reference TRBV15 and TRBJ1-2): DAMVIQNPRYQVTQFGKPVTLSCSQTLNHNVMYWYQQKSSQAPKLLFHYYDKDFNNEADTPDNFQSRRPNTSFCFLDIRSPGLGDTAMYLCATSRDRNAEGGYTFGSGTRLTVV.

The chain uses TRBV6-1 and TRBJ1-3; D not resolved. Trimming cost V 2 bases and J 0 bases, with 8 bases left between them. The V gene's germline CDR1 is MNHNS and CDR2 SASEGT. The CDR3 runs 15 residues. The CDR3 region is CASSELGSSGNTIYF. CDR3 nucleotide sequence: TGTGCCAGCAGTGAATTGGGGAGCTCTGGAAACACCATATATTTT.

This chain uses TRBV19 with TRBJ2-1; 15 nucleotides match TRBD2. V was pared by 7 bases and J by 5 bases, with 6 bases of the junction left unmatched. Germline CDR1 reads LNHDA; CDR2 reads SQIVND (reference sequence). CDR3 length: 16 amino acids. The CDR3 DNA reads TGTGCCAGTACCCTCAGGACTAGCGGGAGGGACAATGAGCAGTTCTTC. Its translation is CASTLRTSGRDNEQFF. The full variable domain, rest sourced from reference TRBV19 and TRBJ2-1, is DGGITQSPKYLFRKEGQNVTLSCEQNLNHDAMYWYRQDPGQGLRLIYYSQIVNDFQKGDIAEGYSVSREKKESFPLTVTSAQKNPTAFYLCASTLRTSGRDNEQFFGPGTRLTVL.

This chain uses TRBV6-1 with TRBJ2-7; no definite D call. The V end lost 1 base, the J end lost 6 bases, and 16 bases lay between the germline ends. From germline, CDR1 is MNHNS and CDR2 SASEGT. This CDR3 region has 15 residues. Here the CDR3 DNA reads TGTGCCAGCAGTGAAGTTTACTACACTTCCGGCGAGCAGTACGTC. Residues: CASSEVYYTSGEQYV.

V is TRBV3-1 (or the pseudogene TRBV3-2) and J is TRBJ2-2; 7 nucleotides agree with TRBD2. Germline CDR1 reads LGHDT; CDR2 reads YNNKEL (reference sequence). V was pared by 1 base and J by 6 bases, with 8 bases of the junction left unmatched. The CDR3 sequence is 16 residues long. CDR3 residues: CASSQVGTRGAGELFF. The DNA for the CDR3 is TGTGCCAGCAGCCAAGTAGGGACCCGGGGGGCCGGGGAGCTGTTTTTT.

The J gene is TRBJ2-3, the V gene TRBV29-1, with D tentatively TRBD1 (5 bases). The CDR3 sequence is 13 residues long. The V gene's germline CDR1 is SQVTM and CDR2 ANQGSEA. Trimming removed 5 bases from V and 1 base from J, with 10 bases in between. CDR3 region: CSVQGRGTDTQYF. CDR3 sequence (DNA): TGCAGCGTTCAGGGTCGGGGCACAGATACGCAGTATTTT.

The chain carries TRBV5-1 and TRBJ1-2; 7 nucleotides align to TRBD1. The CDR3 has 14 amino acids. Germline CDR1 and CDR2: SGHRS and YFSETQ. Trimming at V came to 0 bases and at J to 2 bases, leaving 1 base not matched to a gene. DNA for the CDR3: TGCGCCAGCAGCTTGGGGGACAGCAACTATGGCTACACCTTC. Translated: CASSLGDSNYGYTF.

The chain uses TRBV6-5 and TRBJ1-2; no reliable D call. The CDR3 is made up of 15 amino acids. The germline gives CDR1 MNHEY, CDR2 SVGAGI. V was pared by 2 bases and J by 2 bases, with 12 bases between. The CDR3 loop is CASSYTRTGNYGYTF. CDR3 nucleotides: TGTGCCAGCAGTTACACCCGGACGGGGAACTATGGCTACACCTTC.